These 14 T cell receptor beta chains were sequenced from one sample in a study of radiation and T cells in renal cell carcinoma. The protocol was immunoSEQ multiplex PCR, while the TCRdb copy is restricted to in-frame clones and leaves out a portion. This repertoire shows some 150,000 clones, 75% to 90% found once; its top ten account for 17%. Time point described: blood 4 weeks post-SBRT, at nephrectomy. Treatment reported: 15 Gy SBRT to primary tumor, nephrectomy 4 weeks later. The sequenced sample was blood, obtained from a patient whose treatment included radiotherapy and nephrectomy. Receptors were obtained from a woman in her forties or fifties with renal cell carcinoma.

The J gene is TRBJ2-1, the V gene TRBV6-4, with 12 nucleotides matching TRBD1. Germline lookup yields CDR1 MRHNA and CDR2 SNTAGT. The junction had 6 bases not matched to a gene; V was cut back by 2 bases and J by 10 bases. This CDR3 has 15 amino acids. The CDR3 coding sequence is TGTGCCAGCAGTGACCAGGGACAGGGGGCTGAGGAGCAGTTCTTC. Amino acids: CASSDQGQGAEEQFF.

The chain is built from TRBV18 and TRBJ1-2, with D possibly being TRBD1 (6 bases). In germline, CDR1 is KGHSH, CDR2 LQKENI. Trimming pared 3 bases from V and 0 bases from J, leaving 17 bases between. The CDR3 runs to 17 residues. The CDR3 DNA reads TGTGCCAGCTCACCCACCGAGGGGGGGTCATCTAACTATGGCTACACCTTC. It specifies CASSPTEGGSSNYGYTF.

This clone was detected once. The rearrangement joins TRBV19 to TRBJ2-7, with D maybe TRBD1 (5 bases). The CDR3 length is 13 residues. V gave up 1 base and J gave up 2 bases, with 6 bases separating them. Germline V gene data show CDR1 as LNHDA and CDR2 as SQIVND (reference sequence). CDR3 residues: CASSIGGTYEQYF. CDR3 DNA: TGTGCCAGTAGTATAGGGGGCACCTACGAGCAGTACTTC.

V is TRBV7-2 and J is TRBJ1-2, with 10 bases that match TRBD1. Germline CDR1 reads SGHTA; CDR2 reads FQGNSA. CDR3 length: 17 residues. Unmatched junction bases numbered 8, after V lost 2 bases and J lost 2 bases. In DNA form, the CDR3 reads TGTGCCAGCAGCTTATCTCGAGACAGGGGGCAAAACTATGGCTACACCTTC. This encodes CASSLSRDRGQNYGYTF.

This chain uses TRBV30 with TRBJ1-5; TRBD1 agrees at 8 bases. V shed 4 bases and J 6 bases; nucleotides not matched to a gene: 11. The CDR3 covers 15 residues. Germline V gene sequence: CDR1 GTSNPN, CDR2 SVGIG (reference sequence). The CDR3 loop is CAWTAGTGGFQPQHF. The CDR3 nucleotides read TGTGCCTGGACCGCCGGGACAGGAGGTTTTCAGCCCCAGCATTTT.

The rearrangement joins TRBV4-3 to TRBJ2-3; 9 nucleotides align to TRBD2. J lost 6 bases, V lost 4 bases, and 11 bases had no gene match. Germline V lookup: CDR1 LGHNA, CDR2 YSLEER. The CDR3 contains 16 residues. The CDR3, as DNA: TGCGCCAGCAGCCCCGAGGCTAGCGGGGTAATGGATACGCAGTATTTT. This gives the protein CASSPEASGVMDTQYF.

The J gene is TRBJ2-1, the V gene TRBV19, with a tentative D call TRBD2 (6 bases). CDR3 length: 14 amino acids. The germline gives CDR1 LNHDA, CDR2 SQIVND (reference sequence). V lost 8 bases to trimming and J lost 5 bases, with 16 bases between them. The CDR3 bases are TGTGCCAGTGGCAACCGGGAGAGGAACAATGAGCAGTTCTTC. This translates into CASGNRERNNEQFF.

CDR3 DNA sequence: TGCGCCAGCACTCTCCGGGACACCTCCTACAATGAGCAGTTCTTC. Residues: CASTLRDTSYNEQFF. This rearrangement joins TRBV5-1 to TRBJ2-1; the D gene is possibly TRBD1 (6 bases). With 6 bases removed from V and 0 bases from J, the gap between germline ends came to 13 bases. Germline V lookup: CDR1 SGHRS, CDR2 YFSETQ. The CDR3 extends over 15 amino acids.

The rearrangement joins TRBV5-4 to TRBJ1-2, with a weak D call TRBD1 (6 bases). With 2 bases removed from V and 2 bases from J, the gap between germline ends came to 10 bases. The V gene's germline CDR1 is SGHNT and CDR2 YYREEE (reference sequence). This CDR3 is 14 amino acids long. The CDR3 nucleotides are TGTGCCAGCAGCTTAGGTGGACAGAACTATGGCTACACCTTC. Translated: CASSLGGQNYGYTF.

The rearrangement joins TRBV28 to TRBJ1-4; TRBD1 is a possible D gene (6 bases). Trimming removed 5 bases at V and 9 bases at J, with 16 bases between. The germline gives CDR1 MDHEN, CDR2 SYDVKM. CDR3 length equals 14 residues. The CDR3 protein is CASSPPGGAKKLFF. CDR3 sequence (DNA): TGTGCCAGCAGTCCCCCCGGGGGCGCGAAAAAACTGTTTTTT.

The chain joins TRBV6-6 to TRBJ2-1; D gene ambiguous. This CDR3 is 15 amino acids long. Germline-derived CDR1 and CDR2 are MNHNY and SVGAGI (reference sequence). The ends were cut back, 6 bases at V and 8 bases at J, with 20 bases in the middle. The DNA of the CDR3 is TGTGCCAGCAGAGCCGCCGGGTCCACCTATGATGAGCAGTTCTTC. It specifies CASRAAGSTYDEQFF.

Comments on this clone: Other nucleotide sequences in the sample specify the same CDR3. The rearrangement uses TRBV6-5 and TRBJ2-2; 9 nucleotides agree with TRBD1. Germline CDR1 reads MNHEY; CDR2 reads SVGAGI. The CDR3 runs 15 residues. V lost 5 bases and J lost 3; bases outside the gene matches: 4. CDR3 sequence (DNA): TGTGCCAGCAGTCTGGACAGGGGCGACACCGGGGAGCTGTTTTTT. Amino acid sequence: CASSLDRGDTGELFF.

J is TRBJ2-7 and V is TRBV5-1, with TRBD1 identical over 9 bases. The CDR3 extends over 16 amino acids. Germline CDR1 and CDR2: SGHRS and YFSETQ. J lost 6 bases, V lost 6 bases, and 16 bases had no gene match. The CDR3 DNA sequence: TGCGCCAGCACCAAATCTTCCGGGACAGGGATTCGCGAGCAGTACTTC. As protein: CASTKSSGTGIREQYF.

The chain couples TRBV4-3 to TRBJ2-1; no reliable D call. Germline lookup yields CDR1 LGHNA and CDR2 YSLEER. The CDR3 is made up of 15 amino acids. The ends were cut back, 1 base at V and 6 bases at J, with 13 bases in the middle. In nucleotides, the CDR3 is TGCGCCAGCAGCCAAGCCCTATTAGGTATCAATGAGCAGTTCTTC. Its translation is CASSQALLGINEQFF.